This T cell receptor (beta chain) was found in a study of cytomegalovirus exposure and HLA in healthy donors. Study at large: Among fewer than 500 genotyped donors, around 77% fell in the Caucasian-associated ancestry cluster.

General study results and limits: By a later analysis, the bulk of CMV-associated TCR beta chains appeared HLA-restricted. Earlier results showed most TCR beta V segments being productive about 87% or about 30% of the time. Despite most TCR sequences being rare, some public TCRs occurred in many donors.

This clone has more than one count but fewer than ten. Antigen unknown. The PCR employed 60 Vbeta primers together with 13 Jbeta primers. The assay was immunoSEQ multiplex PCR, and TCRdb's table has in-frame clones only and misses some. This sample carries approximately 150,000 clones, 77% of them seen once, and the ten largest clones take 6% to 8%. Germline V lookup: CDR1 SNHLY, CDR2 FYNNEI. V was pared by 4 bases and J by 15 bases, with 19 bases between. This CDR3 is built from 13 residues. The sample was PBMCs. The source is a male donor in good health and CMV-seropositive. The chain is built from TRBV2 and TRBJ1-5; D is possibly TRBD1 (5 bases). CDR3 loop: CASSGRSTTDRHF. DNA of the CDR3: TGTGCCAGCAGTGGCCGTTCGACGACAGACCGGCATTTT. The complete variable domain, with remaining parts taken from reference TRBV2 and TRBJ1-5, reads EPEVTQTPSHQVTQMGQEVILRCVPISNHLYFYWYRQILGQKVEFLVSFYNNEISEKSEIFDDQFSVERPDGSNFTLKIRSTKLEDSAMYFCASSGRSTTDRHFGDGTRLSIL.